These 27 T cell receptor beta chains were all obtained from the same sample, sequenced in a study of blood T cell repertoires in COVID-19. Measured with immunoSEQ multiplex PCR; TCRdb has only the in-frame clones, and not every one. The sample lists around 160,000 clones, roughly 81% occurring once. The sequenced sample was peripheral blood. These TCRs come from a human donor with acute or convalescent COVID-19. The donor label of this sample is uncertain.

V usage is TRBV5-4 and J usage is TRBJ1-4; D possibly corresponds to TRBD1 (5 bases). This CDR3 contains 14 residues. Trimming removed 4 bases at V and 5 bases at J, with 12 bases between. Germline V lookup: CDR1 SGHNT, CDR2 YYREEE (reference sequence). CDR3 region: CASSPGLRNEKLFF. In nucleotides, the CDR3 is TGTGCCAGCAGCCCGGGACTGAGAAATGAAAAACTGTTTTTT.

Written as DNA, the CDR3 is TGTGCCGGATGGGACAGGGGGAATTCACCCCTCCACTTT. It encodes CAGWDRGNSPLHF. The chain has TRBV6-5 and TRBJ1-6, with 11 bases aligning to TRBD1. Germline lookup yields CDR1 MNHEY and CDR2 SVGAGI. V lost 11 bases to trimming and J lost 7 bases; unmatched junction nucleotides: 4. The CDR3 is 13 amino acids.

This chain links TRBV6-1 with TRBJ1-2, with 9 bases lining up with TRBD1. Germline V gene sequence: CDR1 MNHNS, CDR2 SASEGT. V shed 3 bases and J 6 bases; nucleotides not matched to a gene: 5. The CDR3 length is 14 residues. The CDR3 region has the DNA TGTGCCAGCAGTGAGGCGACAGGGGGAGATGGCTACACCTTC. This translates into CASSEATGGDGYTF.

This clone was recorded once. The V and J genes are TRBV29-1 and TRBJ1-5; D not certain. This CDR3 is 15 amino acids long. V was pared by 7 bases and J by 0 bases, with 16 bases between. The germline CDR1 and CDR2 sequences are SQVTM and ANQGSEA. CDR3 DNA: TGCAGCGCTCGGACTGGCCACGATAGCAATCAGCCCCAGCATTTT. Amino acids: CSARTGHDSNQPQHF.

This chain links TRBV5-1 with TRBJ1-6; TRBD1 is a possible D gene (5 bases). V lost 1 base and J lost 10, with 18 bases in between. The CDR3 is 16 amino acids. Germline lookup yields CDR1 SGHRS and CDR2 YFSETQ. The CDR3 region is CASSLLGGGSGSPLHF. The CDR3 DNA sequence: TGCGCCAGCAGCTTGTTGGGCGGGGGGTCCGGATCACCCCTCCACTTT.

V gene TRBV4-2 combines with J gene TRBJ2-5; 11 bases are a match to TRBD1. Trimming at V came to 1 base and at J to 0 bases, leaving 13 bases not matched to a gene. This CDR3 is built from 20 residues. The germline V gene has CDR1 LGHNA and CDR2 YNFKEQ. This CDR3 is CASSQAVQGQGVLDQETQYF. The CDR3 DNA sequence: TGTGCCAGCAGCCAAGCAGTACAGGGACAGGGGGTCTTGGACCAAGAGACCCAGTACTTC.

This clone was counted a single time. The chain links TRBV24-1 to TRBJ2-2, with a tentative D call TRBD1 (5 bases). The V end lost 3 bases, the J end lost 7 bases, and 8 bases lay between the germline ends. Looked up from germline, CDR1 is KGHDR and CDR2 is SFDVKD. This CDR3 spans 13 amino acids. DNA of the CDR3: TGTGCCACCAGTGATCAGGGTAACGGGGAGCTGTTTTTT. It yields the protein CATSDQGNGELFF.

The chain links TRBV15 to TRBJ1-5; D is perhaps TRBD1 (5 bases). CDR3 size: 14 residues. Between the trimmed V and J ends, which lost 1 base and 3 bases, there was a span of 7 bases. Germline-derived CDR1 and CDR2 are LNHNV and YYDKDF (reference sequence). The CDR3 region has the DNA TGTGCCACCAGCAGAGGCAGGGACAATCAGCCCCAGCATTTT. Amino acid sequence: CATSRGRDNQPQHF.

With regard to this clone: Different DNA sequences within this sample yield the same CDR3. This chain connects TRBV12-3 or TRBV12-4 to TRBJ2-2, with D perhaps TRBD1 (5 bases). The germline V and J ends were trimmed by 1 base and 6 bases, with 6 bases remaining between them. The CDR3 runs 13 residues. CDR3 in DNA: TGTGCCAGCAGTTTAGAAGGGGCCGGGGAGCTGTTTTTT. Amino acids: CASSLEGAGELFF.

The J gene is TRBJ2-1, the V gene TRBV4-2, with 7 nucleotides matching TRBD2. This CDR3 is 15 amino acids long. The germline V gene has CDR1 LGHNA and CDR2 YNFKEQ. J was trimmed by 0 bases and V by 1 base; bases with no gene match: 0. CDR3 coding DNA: TGTGCCAGCAGCCAAGGGGGGGGCTCCTACAATGAGCAGTTCTTC. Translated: CASSQGGGSYNEQFF.

The CDR3, as DNA: TGTGCCAGCAGGTTTACTATCAATCAGCCCCAGCATTTT. It is translated as CASRFTINQPQHF. The V gene is TRBV27, the J gene TRBJ1-5; D remains unclear. The CDR3 covers 13 residues. The germline CDR1 and CDR2 sequences are MNHEY and SMNVEV (reference sequence). V was pared by 6 bases and J by 3 bases, with 9 bases between.

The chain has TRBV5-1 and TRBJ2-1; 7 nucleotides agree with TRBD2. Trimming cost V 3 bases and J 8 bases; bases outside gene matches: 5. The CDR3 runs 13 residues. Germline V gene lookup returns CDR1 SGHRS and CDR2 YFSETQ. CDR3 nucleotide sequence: TGCGCCAGCAGCTCCGGACTAGTTGATGAGCAGTTCTTC. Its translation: CASSSGLVDEQFF. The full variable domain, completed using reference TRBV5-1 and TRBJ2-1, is KAGVTQTPRYLIKTRGQQVTLSCSPISGHRSVSWYQQTPGQGLQFLFEYFSETQRNKGNFPGRFSGRQFSNSRSEMNVSTLELGDSALYLCASSSGLVDEQFFGPGTRLTVL.

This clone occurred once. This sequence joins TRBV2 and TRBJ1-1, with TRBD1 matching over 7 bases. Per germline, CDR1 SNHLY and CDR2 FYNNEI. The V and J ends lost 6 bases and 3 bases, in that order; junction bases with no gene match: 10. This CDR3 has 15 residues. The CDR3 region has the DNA TGTGCCAGCAGGCGGGACAGCCATATTTACACTGAAGCTTTCTTT. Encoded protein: CASRRDSHIYTEAFF. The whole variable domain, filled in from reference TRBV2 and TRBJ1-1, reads EPEVTQTPSHQVTQMGQEVILRCVPISNHLYFYWYRQILGQKVEFLVSFYNNEISEKSEIFDDQFSVERPDGSNFTLKIRSTKLEDSAMYFCASRRDSHIYTEAFFGQGTRLTVV.

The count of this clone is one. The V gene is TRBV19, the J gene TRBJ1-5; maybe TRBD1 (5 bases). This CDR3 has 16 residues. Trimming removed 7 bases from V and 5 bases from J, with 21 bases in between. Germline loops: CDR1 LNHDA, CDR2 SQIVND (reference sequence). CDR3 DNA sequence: TGTGCCAGTACCCATCCCACAAGGGAGGGGTATCAGCCCCAGCATTTT. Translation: CASTHPTREGYQPQHF.

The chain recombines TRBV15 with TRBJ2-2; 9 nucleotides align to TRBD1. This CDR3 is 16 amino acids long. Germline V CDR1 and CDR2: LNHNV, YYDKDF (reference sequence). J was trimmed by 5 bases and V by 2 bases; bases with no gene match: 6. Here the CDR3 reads CATSRHGTGQTGELFF. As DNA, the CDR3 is TGTGCCACCAGCAGACACGGGACAGGGCAAACCGGGGAGCTGTTTTTT.

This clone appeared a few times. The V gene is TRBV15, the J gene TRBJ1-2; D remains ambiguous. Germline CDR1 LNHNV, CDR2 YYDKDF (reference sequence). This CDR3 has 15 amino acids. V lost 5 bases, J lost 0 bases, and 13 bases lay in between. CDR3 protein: CATSDQGAANYGYTF. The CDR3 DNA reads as TGTGCCACCAGCGACCAAGGAGCCGCTAACTATGGCTACACCTTC.

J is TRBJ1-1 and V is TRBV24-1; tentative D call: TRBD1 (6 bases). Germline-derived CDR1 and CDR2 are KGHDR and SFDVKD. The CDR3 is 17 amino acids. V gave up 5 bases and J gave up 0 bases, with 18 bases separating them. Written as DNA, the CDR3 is TGTGCCACCAGTGGTGGGCCCCCAGGGGAAATGAACACTGAAGCTTTCTTT. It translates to CATSGGPPGEMNTEAFF.

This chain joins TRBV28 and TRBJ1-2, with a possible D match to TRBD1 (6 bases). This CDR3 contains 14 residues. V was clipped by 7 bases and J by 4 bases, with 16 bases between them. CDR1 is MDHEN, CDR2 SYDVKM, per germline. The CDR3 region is CASTPGGASYGYTF. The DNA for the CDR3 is TGTGCCAGCACTCCGGGGGGCGCTTCCTATGGCTACACCTTC.

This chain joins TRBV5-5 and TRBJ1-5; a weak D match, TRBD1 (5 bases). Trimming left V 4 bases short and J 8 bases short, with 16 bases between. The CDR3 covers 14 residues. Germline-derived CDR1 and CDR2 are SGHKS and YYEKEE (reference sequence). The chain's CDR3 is CASSPQATREPQHF. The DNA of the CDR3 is TGTGCCAGCAGCCCACAGGCTACCCGGGAGCCCCAGCATTTT.

The CDR3 DNA reads as TGTGCCAGCAGCTTACAGGGTCACGAGCAGTACGTC. Protein: CASSLQGHEQYV. The chain uses TRBV5-6 and TRBJ2-7; TRBD1 might be the D (6 bases). V gave up 2 bases and J gave up 5 bases, with 8 bases separating them. Per germline, CDR1 SGHDT and CDR2 YYEEEE. The CDR3 spans 12 residues.

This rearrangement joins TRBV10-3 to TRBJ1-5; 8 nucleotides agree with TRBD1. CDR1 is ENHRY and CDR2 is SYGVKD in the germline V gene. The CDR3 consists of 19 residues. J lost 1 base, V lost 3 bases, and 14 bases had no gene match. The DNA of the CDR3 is TGTGCCATCAGTGAAAGGGACAGGAGGTCCCTCGTCAGCAATCAGCCCCAGCATTTT. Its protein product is CAISERDRRSLVSNQPQHF.

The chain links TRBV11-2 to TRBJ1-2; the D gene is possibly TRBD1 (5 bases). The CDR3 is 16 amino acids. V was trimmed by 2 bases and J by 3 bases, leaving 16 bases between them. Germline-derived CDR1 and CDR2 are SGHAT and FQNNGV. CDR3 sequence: CASSLSPRGRDYGYTF. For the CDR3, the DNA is TGTGCCAGCAGCTTAAGCCCTAGGGGCCGGGACTATGGCTACACCTTC.

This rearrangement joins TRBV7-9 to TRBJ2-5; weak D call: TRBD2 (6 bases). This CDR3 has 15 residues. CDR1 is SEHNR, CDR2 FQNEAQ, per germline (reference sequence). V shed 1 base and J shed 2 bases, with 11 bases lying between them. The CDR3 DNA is TGTGCCAGCAGCTTAGGGTTGGCGGGACAAGAGACCCAGTACTTC. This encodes CASSLGLAGQETQYF. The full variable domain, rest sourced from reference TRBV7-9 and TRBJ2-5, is DTGVSQNPRHKITKRGQNVTFRCDPISEHNRLYWYRQTLGQGPEFLTYFQNEAQLEKSRLLSDRFSAERPKGSFSTLEIQRTEQGDSAMYLCASSLGLAGQETQYFGPGTRLLVL.

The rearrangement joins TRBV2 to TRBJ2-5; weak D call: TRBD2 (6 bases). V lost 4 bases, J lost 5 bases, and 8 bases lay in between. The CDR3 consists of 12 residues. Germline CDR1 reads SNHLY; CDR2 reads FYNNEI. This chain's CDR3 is CASSGGLETQYF. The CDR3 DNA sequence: TGTGCCAGCAGTGGGGGACTCGAGACCCAGTACTTC. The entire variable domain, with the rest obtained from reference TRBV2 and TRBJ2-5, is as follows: EPEVTQTPSHQVTQMGQEVILRCVPISNHLYFYWYRQILGQKVEFLVSFYNNEISEKSEIFDDQFSVERPDGSNFTLKIRSTKLEDSAMYFCASSGGLETQYFGPGTRLLVL.

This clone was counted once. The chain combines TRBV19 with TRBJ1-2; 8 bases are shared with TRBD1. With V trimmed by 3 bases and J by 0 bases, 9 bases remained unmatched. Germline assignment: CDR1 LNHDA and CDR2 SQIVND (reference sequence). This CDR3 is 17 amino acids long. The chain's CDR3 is CASSIIGQGFSNYGYTF. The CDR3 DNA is TGTGCCAGTAGTATTATCGGACAGGGATTCTCTAACTATGGCTACACCTTC.

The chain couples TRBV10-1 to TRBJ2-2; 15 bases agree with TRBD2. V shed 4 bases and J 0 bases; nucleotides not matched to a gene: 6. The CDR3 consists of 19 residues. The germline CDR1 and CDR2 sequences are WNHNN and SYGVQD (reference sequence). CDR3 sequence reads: CASSVTGTSGGPNTGELFF. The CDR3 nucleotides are TGCGCCAGCAGTGTTACCGGGACTAGCGGGGGGCCGAACACCGGGGAGCTGTTTTTT.

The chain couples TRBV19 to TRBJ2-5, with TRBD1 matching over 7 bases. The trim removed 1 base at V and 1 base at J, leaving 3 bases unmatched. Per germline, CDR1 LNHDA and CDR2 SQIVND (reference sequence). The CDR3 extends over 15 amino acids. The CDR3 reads CASSIVDRIQETQYF. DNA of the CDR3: TGTGCCAGTAGTATAGTGGACAGGATCCAAGAGACCCAGTACTTC.